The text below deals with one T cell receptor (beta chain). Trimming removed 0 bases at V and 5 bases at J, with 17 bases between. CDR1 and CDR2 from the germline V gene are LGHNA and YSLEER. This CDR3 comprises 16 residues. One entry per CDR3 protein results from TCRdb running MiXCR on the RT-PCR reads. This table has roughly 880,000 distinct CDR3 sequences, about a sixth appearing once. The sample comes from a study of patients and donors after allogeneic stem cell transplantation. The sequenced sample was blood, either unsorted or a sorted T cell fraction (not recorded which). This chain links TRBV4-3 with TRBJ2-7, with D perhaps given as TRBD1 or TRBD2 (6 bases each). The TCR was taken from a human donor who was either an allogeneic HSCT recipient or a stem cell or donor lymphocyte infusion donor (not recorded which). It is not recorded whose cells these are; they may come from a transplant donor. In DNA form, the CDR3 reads TGCGCCAGCAGCCAAGATTCGAGGGGGGCGGCACACGAGCAGTACTTC. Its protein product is CASSQDSRGAAHEQYF.